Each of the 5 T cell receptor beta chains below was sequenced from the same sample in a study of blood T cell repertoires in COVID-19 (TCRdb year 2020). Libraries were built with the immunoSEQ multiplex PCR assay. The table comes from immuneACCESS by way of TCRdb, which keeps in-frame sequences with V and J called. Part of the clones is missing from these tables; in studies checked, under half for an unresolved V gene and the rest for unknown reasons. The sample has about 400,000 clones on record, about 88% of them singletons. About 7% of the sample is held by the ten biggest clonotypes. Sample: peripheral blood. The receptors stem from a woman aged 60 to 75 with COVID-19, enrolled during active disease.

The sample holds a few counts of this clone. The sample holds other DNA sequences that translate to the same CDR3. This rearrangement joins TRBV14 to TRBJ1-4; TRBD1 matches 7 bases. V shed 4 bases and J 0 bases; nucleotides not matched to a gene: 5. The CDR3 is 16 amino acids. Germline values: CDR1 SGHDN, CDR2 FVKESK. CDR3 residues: CASSLRQGATNEKLFF. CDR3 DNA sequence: TGTGCCAGCAGCCTTCGACAGGGAGCAACTAATGAAAAACTGTTTTTT.

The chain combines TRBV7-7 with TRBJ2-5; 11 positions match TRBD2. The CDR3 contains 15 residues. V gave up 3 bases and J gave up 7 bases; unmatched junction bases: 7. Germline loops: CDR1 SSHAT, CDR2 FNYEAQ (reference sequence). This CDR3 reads CASSLTSGDGVTQYF. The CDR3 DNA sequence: TGTGCCAGCAGCTTGACTAGCGGGGATGGAGTGACCCAGTACTTC. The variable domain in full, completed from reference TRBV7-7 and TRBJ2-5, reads GAGVSQSPRYKVTKRGQDVTLRCDPISSHATLYWYQQALGQGPEFLTYFNYEAQPDKSGLPSDRFSAERPEGSISTLTIQRTEQRDSAMYRCASSLTSGDGVTQYFGPGTRLLVL.

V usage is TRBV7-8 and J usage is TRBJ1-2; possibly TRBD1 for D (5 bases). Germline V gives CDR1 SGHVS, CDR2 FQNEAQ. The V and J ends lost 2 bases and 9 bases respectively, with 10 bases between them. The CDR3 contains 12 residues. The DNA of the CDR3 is TGTGCCAGCAGCTTACCCAGGGCTAGCTACACCTTC. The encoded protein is CASSLPRASYTF.

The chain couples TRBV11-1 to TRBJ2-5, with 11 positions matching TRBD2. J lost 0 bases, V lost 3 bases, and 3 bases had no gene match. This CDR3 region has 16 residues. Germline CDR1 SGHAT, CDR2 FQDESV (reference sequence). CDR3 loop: CASSFLAGGYQETQYF. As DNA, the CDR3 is TGTGCCAGCAGCTTCCTAGCGGGGGGCTACCAAGAGACCCAGTACTTC.

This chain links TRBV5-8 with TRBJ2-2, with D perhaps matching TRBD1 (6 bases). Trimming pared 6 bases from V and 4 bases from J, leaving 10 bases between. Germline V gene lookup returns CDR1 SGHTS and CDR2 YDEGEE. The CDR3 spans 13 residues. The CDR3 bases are TGTGCCAGCAACAGGGCAATCACCGGGGAGCTGTTTTTT. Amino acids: CASNRAITGELFF.